The present entry profiles one TCR beta chain with its context. Its specificity is not known. V was shortened by 4 bases and J by 3 bases, with 27 bases between the two germline ends. Germline CDR1 is SQVTM and CDR2 is ANQGSEA. CDR3 length: 18 amino acids. The record originates from a study of T cell repertoires in cytomegalovirus infection. Study as a whole: Signatures in public TCR beta sequences pointed to both CMV infection and matching HLA type.

TCRdb reprocessed the reads via MiXCR and lists one record per CDR3 protein. The profile shows about 260,000 distinct CDR3 sequences, roughly 13% of them singletons. Findings and caveats of the study: Frequencies of public TCR beta families were cumulated, and this identified carriers of CMV plus the relevant HLA.

Sequences were obtained from PBMCs. The TCR comes from a human donor in good health (CMV status not recorded). Some clones in this sample may be carry-over from other donors' samples. The chain recombines TRBV29-1 with TRBJ2-5; possibly TRBD1 or TRBD2 for D (5 bases each). The CDR3 here is CSVGRGALGWGVKETQYF. The CDR3 region has the DNA TGCAGCGTTGGGCGTGGGGCCCTGGGATGGGGAGTTAAAGAGACCCAGTACTTC.